The 27 T cell receptor beta chains below come from one sample, sequenced in a study. MiXCR was run by TCRdb on the RT-PCR reads, yielding one entry per CDR3 protein. This sample has hundreds of thousands of distinct CDR3 sequences, with approximately 15% found just once. Specimen: memory CD4+ T cells from blood. Receptor source: a female donor in good health, serving as a healthy control.

This clonotype was counted between two and nine times. The chain joins TRBV7-3 to TRBJ2-3; 7 positions match TRBD1. Trimming took 5 bases from V and 8 from J; bases not matched to a gene: 13. CDR1 is SGHTA, CDR2 FQGTGA, per germline. The CDR3 contains 15 residues. The CDR3 DNA follows: TGTGCCAGCAGCCCCCGGGACAGCATCACATCTACGCAGTATTTT. Translation gives CASSPRDSITSTQYF.

This clonotype was observed a handful of times. The rearrangement links TRBV7-3 to TRBJ2-5; possibly TRBD1 for D (5 bases). The V and J ends lost 1 base and 1 base respectively, with 13 bases between them. The length of the CDR3 is 16 residues. Germline lookup yields CDR1 SGHTA and CDR2 FQGTGA. CDR3 DNA sequence: TGTGCCAGCAGCTTAAAGGCAGGGCGCTTCCAAGAGACCCAGTACTTC. Translated, it gives CASSLKAGRFQETQYF.

The V gene is TRBV6-1, the J gene TRBJ2-5, with 9 bases fitting TRBD2. V was clipped by 2 bases and J by 9 bases; unmatched bases: 13. Germline V gene data show CDR1 as MNHNS and CDR2 as SASEGT. CDR3 length: 16 amino acids. The CDR3 nucleotides are TGTGCCAGCAGTGAACGGGCGGGAGGGCCTGAATTGGCCCAGTACTTC. It specifies CASSERAGGPELAQYF.

This clonotype was seen more than once but under ten times. The gene calls are TRBV7-2 and TRBJ2-2; D is ambiguous. Trimming pared 1 base from V and 5 bases from J, leaving 8 bases between. This CDR3 has 14 amino acids. Germline V gives CDR1 SGHTA, CDR2 FQGNSA. CDR3 in DNA: TGTGCCAGCAGCTTAGGGGTTGGGACCGGGGAGCTGTTTTTT. Its translation is CASSLGVGTGELFF.

This clonotype was detected only a few times. This sequence joins TRBV19 and TRBJ1-1; D remains unclear. V lost 7 bases, J lost 8 bases, and 11 bases lay in between. Per the germline V gene, CDR1 is LNHDA and CDR2 is SQIVND (reference sequence). The CDR3 contains 11 residues. The DNA of the CDR3 is TGTGCCAGTAATTCACGCGGAGAAGCTTTCTTT. It encodes CASNSRGEAFF.

The V call is TRBV28, the J call TRBJ1-5, with 9 bases fitting TRBD1. V lost 6 bases and J lost 7; bases outside the gene matches: 10. The CDR3 has 15 residues. CDR1 and CDR2 from the germline V gene are MDHEN and SYDVKM. The CDR3 nucleotides read TGTGCCAGCAGCCAGGCGACAGGGGGATTACAGCCCCAGCATTTT. Protein sequence: CASSQATGGLQPQHF.

V and J are TRBV20-1 and TRBJ1-5, with 11 bases that match TRBD1. Germline CDR1 DFQATT, CDR2 SNEGSKA (reference sequence). CDR3 length: 18 amino acids. V dropped 0 bases and J dropped 3; count of bases not matched to a gene: 10. The CDR3 loop reads CSARDPLGQGASNQPQHF. CDR3 in DNA: TGCAGTGCTAGAGACCCCCTAGGACAGGGGGCCTCCAATCAGCCCCAGCATTTT.

This clonotype was seen only a few times. A much larger clone lies one base from this, so it may be a read error. The CDR3 nucleotides are TGCAGTGCTTACAGCACAGATACGCAGTATTTT. Translating it yields CSAYSTDTQYF. J is TRBJ2-3 and V is TRBV20-1; D call uncertain. The V gene's germline CDR1 is DFQATT and CDR2 SNEGSKA (reference sequence). This CDR3 comprises 11 residues. Between the trimmed V and J ends, which lost 5 bases and 0 bases, there was a span of 3 bases.

The chain uses TRBV6-6 and TRBJ2-7; D uncertain. V gave up 0 bases and J gave up 4 bases, with 7 bases separating them. Germline CDR1 MNHNY, CDR2 SVGAGI (reference sequence). This CDR3 comprises 13 residues. The CDR3 region is CASSYSGKYEQYF. The CDR3 DNA is TGTGCCAGCAGTTACTCGGGCAAATACGAGCAGTACTTC.

At least ten counts were recorded for this clonotype. The V call is TRBV6-5, the J call TRBJ2-2; 10 bases map to TRBD2. The germline V gene encodes CDR1 MNHEY and CDR2 SVGAGI. V shed 0 bases and J 5 bases; nucleotides not matched to a gene: 9. The CDR3 loop spans 18 amino acids. CDR3 sequence reads: CASSYSKPSGSTTGELFF. The DNA for the CDR3 is TGTGCCAGCAGTTACTCGAAGCCTAGCGGGAGCACGACCGGGGAGCTGTTTTTT.

This clonotype turned up a few times. This sequence joins TRBV15 and TRBJ1-2; D gene unclear. The CDR3 has 13 residues. In germline, CDR1 is LNHNV, CDR2 YYDKDF (reference sequence). V was cut by 3 bases and J by 4 bases, with 9 bases left in between. This chain's CDR3 is CATSSGELYGYTF. Here the CDR3 DNA reads TGTGCCACCAGCAGCGGGGAGCTCTATGGCTACACCTTC.

This clonotype has more than one count but fewer than ten. The CDR3 loop is CASSLRSRSEQFF. As DNA, the CDR3 is TGTGCCAGCAGTTTAAGGTCCCGCTCTGAGCAGTTCTTC. V is TRBV28 and J is TRBJ2-1; D gene uncertain. The germline V gene encodes CDR1 MDHEN and CDR2 SYDVKM. The V gene lost 2 bases and the J gene lost 9 bases, with 11 bases spanning the gap. The CDR3 sequence is 13 residues long.

The chain uses TRBV27 and TRBJ1-2; D ambiguous. This CDR3 comprises 14 residues. In germline, CDR1 is MNHEY, CDR2 SMNVEV (reference sequence). The V and J ends lost 0 bases and 5 bases respectively, with 10 bases between them. The CDR3 reads CASSLSRQLYGYTF. CDR3 nucleotides: TGTGCCAGCAGTTTATCGAGGCAGCTATATGGCTACACCTTC.

DNA for the CDR3: TGCAGTGCTAGTAAGTTGACTGAAGCTTTCTTT. This translates into CSASKLTEAFF. The rearrangement links TRBV20-1 to TRBJ1-1; D is unresolved. V dropped 3 bases and J dropped 5 bases, with 7 bases sitting between them. This CDR3 has 11 amino acids. Germline V gene lookup returns CDR1 DFQATT and CDR2 SNEGSKA (reference sequence).

V is TRBV20-1 and J is TRBJ1-5, with D unresolved. V was pared by 0 bases and J by 4 bases, with 10 bases between. The CDR3 is made up of 14 amino acids. Germline V gives CDR1 DFQATT, CDR2 SNEGSKA (reference sequence). The CDR3 DNA sequence: TGCAGTGCTAGAGATGGGCAGTATAATCAGCCCCAGCATTTT. It is translated as CSARDGQYNQPQHF.

The rearrangement joins TRBV20-1 to TRBJ2-5; either TRBD1 or TRBD2 may fit D (5 bases each). There are 16 residues in the CDR3. Per germline, CDR1 DFQATT and CDR2 SNEGSKA (reference sequence). The V and J ends lost 0 bases and 2 bases respectively, with 16 bases between them. Here the CDR3 reads CSARDLGESSQETQYF. The CDR3 DNA is TGCAGTGCTAGAGATCTGGGGGAGTCCTCTCAAGAGACCCAGTACTTC.

This clonotype occurred a few times. The chain has TRBV28 and TRBJ1-6; possibly TRBD1 for D (6 bases). The CDR3 extends over 16 amino acids. The V and J ends lost 5 bases and 6 bases respectively, with 17 bases between them. The germline gives CDR1 MDHEN, CDR2 SYDVKM. The CDR3 here is CASSPAPTGFNSPLHF. The CDR3 nucleotides are TGTGCCAGCAGTCCGGCCCCCACAGGGTTTAATTCACCCCTCCACTTT.

V is TRBV15 and J is TRBJ2-5, with D maybe TRBD1 (6 bases). The CDR3 loop spans 15 amino acids. Trimming cost V 3 bases and J 4 bases, with 15 bases left between them. Germline CDR1 LNHNV, CDR2 YYDKDF (reference sequence). CDR3 sequence reads: CATSSTPVGGETQYF. The CDR3 region has the DNA TGTGCCACCAGCAGCACCCCAGTAGGGGGAGAGACCCAGTACTTC.

This chain joins TRBV5-4 and TRBJ1-1; D gene uncertain. Germline V lookup: CDR1 SGHNT, CDR2 YYREEE (reference sequence). The CDR3 sequence is 14 residues long. The V end was cut by 0 bases, the J end by 4 bases, with 10 bases between. CDR3 residues: CASSLARSSTEAFF. For the CDR3, the DNA is TGTGCCAGCAGCTTGGCCAGGTCGAGCACTGAAGCTTTCTTT.

This clonotype was recorded many times. The gene calls are TRBV10-3 and TRBJ2-1; possibly TRBD2 for D (7 bases). The germline V gene encodes CDR1 ENHRY and CDR2 SYGVKD. Trimming removed 4 bases from V and 8 bases from J, with 24 bases in between. The CDR3 is 17 amino acids. The CDR3 sequence is CAISVRTAGAEGDEQFF. The CDR3 nucleotides read TGTGCCATCAGTGTCCGTACGGCGGGGGCAGAGGGTGATGAGCAGTTCTTC.

This clonotype was counted ten times or more. The chain couples TRBV12-3 or TRBV12-4 to TRBJ2-1; D is possibly TRBD2 (6 bases). V was cut by 1 base and J by 4 bases, with 11 bases left in between. CDR3 length equals 15 residues. In DNA form, the CDR3 reads TGTGCCAGCAGTTTAGGTCCTAGCGTTTACAATGAGCAGTTCTTC. It encodes CASSLGPSVYNEQFF.

The chain has TRBV9 and TRBJ1-5, with D unclear. This CDR3 is 14 amino acids long. Looked up from germline, CDR1 is SGDLS and CDR2 is YYNGEE. V was clipped by 4 bases and J by 7 bases, with 15 bases between them. Here the CDR3 DNA reads TGTGCCAGCAGCCCATCACCCTACGGGCAGCCCCAGCATTTT. As protein: CASSPSPYGQPQHF.

In this sample, this clonotype turned up a few times. The chain couples TRBV20-1 to TRBJ1-6; D is undetermined. The V and J ends lost 0 bases and 7 bases respectively, with 16 bases between them. Per the germline V gene, CDR1 is DFQATT and CDR2 is SNEGSKA (reference sequence). The CDR3 sequence is 16 residues long. The CDR3 protein is CSARDSLWLPNSPLHF. CDR3 sequence (DNA): TGCAGTGCTAGAGATAGTCTTTGGCTCCCGAATTCACCCCTCCACTTT.

This clonotype was found a few times. This chain links TRBV30 with TRBJ2-3; 8 bases match TRBD1. The last part of the DNA fits TRBJ2-5 better; the J call may be wrong. There are 13 residues in the CDR3. Germline CDR1 is GTSNPN and CDR2 is SVGIG (reference sequence). The CDR3 loop is CAWSSGGAETQYF. The CDR3 DNA follows: TGTGCCTGGAGTTCAGGGGGCGCGGAGACCCAGTACTTC.

The chain links TRBV7-2 to TRBJ2-1; 8 nucleotides match TRBD2. Per the germline V gene, CDR1 is SGHTA and CDR2 is FQGNSA. This CDR3 contains 14 residues. The V gene end was trimmed by 5 bases and the J gene end by 7 bases; junction bases not matched to a gene: 7. Here the CDR3 DNA reads TGTGCCAGCAGCGCGGGACTAGTGGGTAATGAGCAGTTCTTC. It encodes CASSAGLVGNEQFF.

This clonotype has just a few counts. The chain employs TRBV20-1 and TRBJ2-3; 14 bases align to TRBD2. Germline V gene lookup returns CDR1 DFQATT and CDR2 SNEGSKA (reference sequence). Trimming cost V 0 bases and J 1 base; bases outside gene matches: 6. The CDR3 loop spans 18 amino acids. The CDR3 DNA sequence: TGCAGTGCTAGAGACTCCGGACTAGCGGGGGGAGGCACAGATACGCAGTATTTT. Amino acids: CSARDSGLAGGGTDTQYF.

This sequence joins TRBV6-2 or TRBV6-3 and TRBJ2-7; D call uncertain. Germline V CDR1 and CDR2: MNHEY, SVGEGT. The CDR3 covers 15 residues. The V end was cut by 2 bases, the J end by 2 bases, with 13 bases between. CDR3 amino acids: CASSYEAVRTYEQYF. In DNA form, the CDR3 reads TGTGCCAGCAGTTACGAGGCCGTTCGTACCTACGAGCAGTACTTC.